Below are 15 T cell receptor beta chains sequenced from a single sample in a study of blood T cell repertoires in COVID-19 (dated by TCRdb to the early 2020s). The library was prepared using the immunoSEQ multiplex PCR assay. TCRdb re-hosts the immuneACCESS table, in-frame sequences only. Its copies lack some clones; in the studies checked, an unresolved V gene accounts for under half of them, and the cause for the rest is not known. The sample includes 23,000 or so clones, with roughly 85% observed a single time. The ten largest clones add up to 5.5% to 8% of the sample. Sequencing input: peripheral blood. The origin of the receptors is a human donor in a cohort sampled during active COVID-19.

The gene calls are TRBV19 and TRBJ1-6, with 8 bases that match TRBD1. The CDR3 loop spans 14 amino acids. Germline V gene lookup returns CDR1 LNHDA and CDR2 SQIVND (reference sequence). V lost 5 bases, J lost 9 bases, and 6 bases stayed unmatched. The DNA for the CDR3 is TGTGCCAGTAGTCCGGGACAGGAAGTTTCACCCCTCCACTTT. The encoded protein is CASSPGQEVSPLHF. The entire variable domain, with the rest obtained from reference TRBV19 and TRBJ1-6, is as follows: DGGITQSPKYLFRKEGQNVTLSCEQNLNHDAMYWYRQDPGQGLRLIYYSQIVNDFQKGDIAEGYSVSREKKESFPLTVTSAQKNPTAFYLCASSPGQEVSPLHFGNGTRLTVT.

The rearrangement uses TRBV10-3 and TRBJ1-1; a weak D match, TRBD1 (6 bases). The CDR3 runs 13 residues. The germline CDR1 and CDR2 sequences are ENHRY and SYGVKD. V was pared by 9 bases and J by 0 bases, with 11 bases between. The CDR3 DNA is TGTGCCATGGATCAGGGGTTGAACACTGAAGCTTTCTTT. As protein: CAMDQGLNTEAFF.

The chain links TRBV2 to TRBJ1-1; possibly TRBD1 for D (6 bases). Germline CDR1 reads SNHLY; CDR2 reads FYNNEI. CDR3 length: 13 amino acids. V was shortened by 6 bases and J by 6 bases, with 14 bases between the two germline ends. In nucleotides, the CDR3 is TGTGCCAGCAGGGAAACAGGGAGCTCTGAAGCTTTCTTT. This codes for CASRETGSSEAFF.

V usage is TRBV5-1 and J usage is TRBJ2-3; 10 bases match TRBD2. The CDR3 consists of 16 residues. V was clipped by 4 bases and J by 4 bases; unmatched bases: 9. The germline V gene has CDR1 SGHRS and CDR2 YFSETQ. The CDR3 is CASSPLAGASPDTQYF. The DNA of the CDR3 is TGCGCCAGCAGCCCCCTAGCGGGGGCCTCCCCAGATACGCAGTATTTT.

DNA for the CDR3: TGTGCCAGTAGTATAGGGCCTGGCGGGTCCTATGGCTACACCTTC. This gives the protein CASSIGPGGSYGYTF. The chain links TRBV19 to TRBJ1-2; D is ambiguous. The length of the CDR3 is 15 residues. Trimming took off 1 base at V and 4 bases at J, with 13 bases between the two ends. Looked up from germline, CDR1 is LNHDA and CDR2 is SQIVND (reference sequence).

The chain carries TRBV6-5 and TRBJ1-6, with TRBD1 as a possible D gene (6 bases). Germline-derived CDR1 and CDR2 are MNHEY and SVGAGI. V was shortened by 8 bases and J by 8 bases, with 19 bases between the two germline ends. The CDR3 has 15 amino acids. This chain's CDR3 is CASSSNRAYDSPLHF. The CDR3 DNA is TGTGCCAGCTCTTCGAACAGGGCTTATGATTCACCCCTCCACTTT.

The chain uses TRBV5-1 and TRBJ2-1, with TRBD2 matching over 12 bases. Germline CDR1 reads SGHRS; CDR2 reads YFSETQ. The CDR3 loop spans 16 amino acids. Germline trimming cut 0 bases from V and 10 bases from J; bases unmatched to any gene: 8. CDR3 DNA: TGCGCCAGCAGCTTGGATGCTAGCGGGGGGGTAAGCGAGCAGTTCTTC. Translation: CASSLDASGGVSEQFF.

The V and J genes are TRBV11-3 and TRBJ2-1; the match to TRBD1 covers 7 bases. In germline, CDR1 is SGHNT, CDR2 YENEEA. The CDR3 is 18 residues long. V lost 7 bases to trimming and J lost 5 bases; unmatched junction nucleotides: 20. In DNA form, the CDR3 reads TGTGCCAGCACCCTTAGCTTATATCTAGGGGGCGGCGACAATGAGCAGTTCTTC. It is translated as CASTLSLYLGGGDNEQFF.

V usage is TRBV28 and J usage is TRBJ1-4, with D perhaps matching TRBD1 (5 bases). The V end was cut by 6 bases, the J end by 5 bases, with 16 bases between. This CDR3 is built from 15 residues. Germline assignment: CDR1 MDHEN and CDR2 SYDVKM. The CDR3 DNA follows: TGTGCCAGCAGGGGGCAGTCCGTGGGGAATGAAAAACTGTTTTTT. Translated: CASRGQSVGNEKLFF.

The chain recombines TRBV28 with TRBJ1-4, with 7 bases fitting TRBD1. CDR1 and CDR2 (germline): MDHEN, SYDVKM. Trimming at V came to 5 bases and at J to 1 base, leaving 4 bases not matched to a gene. The CDR3 runs to 15 residues. The CDR3 sequence is CASSPGGLTNEKLFF. CDR3 bases: TGTGCCAGCAGTCCAGGGGGTCTAACTAATGAAAAACTGTTTTTT.

This clone has a handful of counts. This chain connects TRBV6-5 to TRBJ1-1; a possible D gene is TRBD1 (6 bases). The CDR3 runs 14 residues. Trimming took 8 bases from V and 6 from J, leaving 19 bases between them. Germline values: CDR1 MNHEY, CDR2 SVGAGI. CDR3 sequence: CASRPFTGLAEAFF. The DNA for the CDR3 is TGTGCCAGCCGCCCATTTACAGGGTTGGCTGAAGCTTTCTTT.

This clone was found a few times. This chain uses TRBV6-5 with TRBJ1-1; D remains unclear. Germline V gives CDR1 MNHEY, CDR2 SVGAGI. The CDR3 consists of 15 residues. The ends were cut back, 4 bases at V and 4 bases at J, with 16 bases in the middle. The CDR3 DNA sequence: TGTGCCAGCAGTTCCCTTCAGATACGGGTCACTGAAGCTTTCTTT. It encodes CASSSLQIRVTEAFF.

The chain is built from TRBV9 and TRBJ2-3; 9 bases agree with TRBD2. Looked up from germline, CDR1 is SGDLS and CDR2 is YYNGEE. The J segment lost 2 bases and the V segment lost 2 bases, leaving 3 bases of the junction unmatched. The CDR3 is 15 amino acids. CDR3: CASSVVAGDTDTQYF. The CDR3 DNA follows: TGTGCCAGCAGCGTCGTAGCGGGGGACACAGATACGCAGTATTTT.

V usage is TRBV5-4 and J usage is TRBJ2-1; 11 bases align to TRBD2. This CDR3 contains 15 residues. Germline lookup yields CDR1 SGHNT and CDR2 YYREEE (reference sequence). The V segment lost 0 bases and the J segment 11 bases; nucleotides outside the gene matches: 7. The chain's CDR3 is CASSLEASGGTQQFF. The CDR3 DNA is TGTGCCAGCAGCTTGGAGGCTAGCGGGGGGACGCAGCAGTTCTTC. Complete variable domain (other parts from reference TRBV5-4 and TRBJ2-1): ETGVTQSPTHLIKTRGQQVTLRCSSQSGHNTVSWYQQALGQGPQFIFQYYREEENGRGNFPPRFSGLQFPNYSSELNVNALELDDSALYLCASSLEASGGTQQFFGPGTRLTVL.

The chain joins TRBV6-5 to TRBJ1-2; D may be TRBD1 (5 bases). CDR1 is MNHEY and CDR2 is SVGAGI in the germline V gene. The V gene lost 6 bases and the J gene lost 6 bases, with 14 bases spanning the gap. The CDR3 is 13 residues long. CDR3 region: CASSPAGGNGYTF. The CDR3 DNA reads as TGTGCCAGCAGCCCAGCCGGGGGGAATGGCTACACCTTC.